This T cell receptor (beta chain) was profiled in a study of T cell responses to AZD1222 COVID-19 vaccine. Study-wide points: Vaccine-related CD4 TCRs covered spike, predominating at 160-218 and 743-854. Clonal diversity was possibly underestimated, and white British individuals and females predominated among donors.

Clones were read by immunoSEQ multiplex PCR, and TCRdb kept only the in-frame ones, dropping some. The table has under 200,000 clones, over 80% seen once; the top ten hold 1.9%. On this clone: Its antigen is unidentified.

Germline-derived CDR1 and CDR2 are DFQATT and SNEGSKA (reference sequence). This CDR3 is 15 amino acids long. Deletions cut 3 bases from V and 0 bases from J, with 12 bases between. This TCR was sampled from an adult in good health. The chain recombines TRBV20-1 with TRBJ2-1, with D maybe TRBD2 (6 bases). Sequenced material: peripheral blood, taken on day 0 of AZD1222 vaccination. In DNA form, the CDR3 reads TGCAGTGCTAGTGGTCTAGCGAGCTCCTACAATGAGCAGTTCTTC. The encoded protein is CSASGLASSYNEQFF.